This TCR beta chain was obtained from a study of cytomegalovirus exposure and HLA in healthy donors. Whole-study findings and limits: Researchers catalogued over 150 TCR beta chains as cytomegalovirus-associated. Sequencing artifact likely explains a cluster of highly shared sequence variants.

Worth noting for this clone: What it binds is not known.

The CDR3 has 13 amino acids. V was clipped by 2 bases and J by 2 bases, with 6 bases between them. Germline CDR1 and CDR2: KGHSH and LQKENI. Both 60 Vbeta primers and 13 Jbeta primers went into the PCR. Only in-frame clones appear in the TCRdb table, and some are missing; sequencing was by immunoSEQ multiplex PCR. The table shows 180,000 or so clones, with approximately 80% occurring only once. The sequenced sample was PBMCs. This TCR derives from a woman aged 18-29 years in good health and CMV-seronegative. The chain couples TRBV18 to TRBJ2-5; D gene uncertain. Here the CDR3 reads CASSPARQETQYF. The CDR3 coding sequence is TGTGCCAGCTCACCAGCGCGACAAGAGACCCAGTACTTC.